Listed below are T cell receptor beta chains from one sample, sequenced in a study of blood T cell repertoires in COVID-19. Profiling relied on immunoSEQ multiplex PCR, and the TCRdb table lists in-frame clones only, not all of them. The sample records 140,000 to 150,000 clones, roughly 88% being singletons. Sequencing was done on a sample of peripheral blood. The receptor source for this set is a man in his sixties or seventies with acute or convalescent COVID-19. Each CDR3 is given with its conserved first and last residue. Each record gives: CDR3 DNA, CDR3 protein, clone size, D gene, J gene, V gene. A D gene is named only where the DNA matches it firmly. For some rows the clone size is stated as once, few or many, or as a class when expanded; others skip it.

TGTGCCACCAGCGCCCCAGGGGTGGGCAATCAGCCCCAGCATTTT CATSAPGVGNQPQHF - - TRBJ1-5 TRBV15
TGTGCCAGGGCAGATCCCCCCATGAGCGGGAGGGGCACAGATACGCAGTATTTT CARADPPMSGRGTDTQYF once - TRBJ2-3 TRBV21-1
TGTGCCAGCAGCTTAGCTAGCGGGGGGGATACGCAGTATTTT CASSLASGGDTQYF - TRBD2 TRBJ2-3 TRBV7-6
TGTGCCAGCAGTCCCGGACAGGGGGATCAGCCCCAGCATTTT CASSPGQGDQPQHF - TRBD1 TRBJ1-5 TRBV28
TGTGCCAGCAGTTATAGTGACAGGGGTTTGGATACGCAGTATTTT CASSYSDRGLDTQYF - TRBD1 TRBJ2-3 TRBV6-2/TRBV6-3
TGCGCCAGCAGCTTGCCCGGGACAGCAAACACCATATATTTT CASSLPGTANTIYF once TRBD1 TRBJ1-3 TRBV5-1
TGTGCCACCAGCACCCGGACAGGGTTGACTGAGCAGTTCTTC CATSTRTGLTEQFF - TRBD1 TRBJ2-1 TRBV15
TGCGCCAGCAGTGACGGAGGTGTCGGCTACGAGCAGTACTTC CASSDGGVGYEQYF - - TRBJ2-7 TRBV10-1
TGTGCCAGCAGTTCGGGACAGGGGGTGACCATATATTTT CASSSGQGVTIYF - TRBD1 TRBJ1-3 TRBV28
TGTGCCAGCAGCAGAACAGGAGATGCAAAGAACACTGAAGCTTTCTTT CASSRTGDAKNTEAFF - - TRBJ1-1 TRBV5-6
TGTGCCAGCAGCGTAACCGGGACAGGCAAAAACATTCAGTACTTC CASSVTGTGKNIQYF - TRBD1 TRBJ2-4 TRBV7-9
TGTGCCACCAGCAGAGATAACAGGGGGGGTTCACCCCTCCACTTT CATSRDNRGGSPLHF - TRBD1 TRBJ1-6 TRBV15
TGTGCCAGCAGCACGAGGACTGGCTCCTACGAGCAGTACTTC CASSTRTGSYEQYF - - TRBJ2-7 TRBV11-2
TGTGCCAGCGGAGGGAGCTCCTACAATGAGCAGTTCTTC CASGGSSYNEQFF - - TRBJ2-1 TRBV27
TGTGCCAGCAGCCCGGGACTAGCGGGAGATACGCAGTATTTT CASSPGLAGDTQYF - TRBD2 TRBJ2-3 TRBV7-3
TGTGCCAGCAGCGAAGGGGCCCCGAGCTCCTACAATGAGCAGTTCTTC CASSEGAPSSYNEQFF - - TRBJ2-1 TRBV9